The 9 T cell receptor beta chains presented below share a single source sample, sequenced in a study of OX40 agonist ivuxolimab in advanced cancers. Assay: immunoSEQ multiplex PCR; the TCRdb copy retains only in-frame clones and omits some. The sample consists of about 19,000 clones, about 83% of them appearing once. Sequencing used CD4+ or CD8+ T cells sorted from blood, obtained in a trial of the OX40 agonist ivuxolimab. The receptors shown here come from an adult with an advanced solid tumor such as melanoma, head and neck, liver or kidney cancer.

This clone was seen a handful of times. This CDR3 is CASGAGQGGYEQYF. CDR3 nucleotides: TGTGCCAGCGGGGCGGGGCAGGGTGGGTACGAGCAGTACTTC. The gene calls are TRBV6-6 and TRBJ2-7; D is possibly TRBD2 (6 bases). The CDR3 spans 14 residues. Germline V gives CDR1 MNHNY, CDR2 SVGAGI (reference sequence). V shed 8 bases and J shed 4 bases, with 18 bases lying between them.

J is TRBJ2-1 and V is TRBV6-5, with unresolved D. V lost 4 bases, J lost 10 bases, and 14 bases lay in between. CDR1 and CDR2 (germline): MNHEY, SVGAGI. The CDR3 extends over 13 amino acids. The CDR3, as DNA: TGTGCCAGCAGTTCCGCAACTTCTAGGGAGCAGTTCTTC. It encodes CASSSATSREQFF.

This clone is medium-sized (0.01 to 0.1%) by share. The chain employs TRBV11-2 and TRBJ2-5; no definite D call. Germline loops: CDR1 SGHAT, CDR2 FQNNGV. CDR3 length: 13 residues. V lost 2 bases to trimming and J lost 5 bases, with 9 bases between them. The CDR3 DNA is TGTGCCAGCAGCTTATGGAGTGGTGAGACCCAGTACTTC. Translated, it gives CASSLWSGETQYF.

The chain's CDR3 is CASSLPSFEQYF. The DNA for the CDR3 is TGTGCCAGCAGTTTACCCTCATTCGAGCAGTACTTC. The rearrangement links TRBV28 to TRBJ2-7, with unresolved D. This CDR3 contains 12 residues. The germline V gene encodes CDR1 MDHEN and CDR2 SYDVKM. V was shortened by 2 bases and J by 6 bases, with 8 bases between the two germline ends.

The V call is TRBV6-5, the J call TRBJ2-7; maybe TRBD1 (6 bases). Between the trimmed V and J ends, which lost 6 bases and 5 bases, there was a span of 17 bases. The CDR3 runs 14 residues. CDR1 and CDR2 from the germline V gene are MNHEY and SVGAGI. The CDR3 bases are TGTGCCAGCAGACCGCAGGGGAGCATCCACGAGCAGTACTTC. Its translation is CASRPQGSIHEQYF.

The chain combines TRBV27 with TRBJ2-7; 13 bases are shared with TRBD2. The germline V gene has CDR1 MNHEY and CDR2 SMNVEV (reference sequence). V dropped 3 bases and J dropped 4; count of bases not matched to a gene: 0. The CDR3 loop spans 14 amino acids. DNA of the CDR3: TGTGCCAGCAGTTTGGGACTAGCGGGGTACGAGCAGTACTTC. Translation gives CASSLGLAGYEQYF.

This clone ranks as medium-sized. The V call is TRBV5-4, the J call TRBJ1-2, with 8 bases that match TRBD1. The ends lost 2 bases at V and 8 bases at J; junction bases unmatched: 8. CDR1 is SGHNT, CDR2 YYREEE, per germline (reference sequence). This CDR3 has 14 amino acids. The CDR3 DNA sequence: TGTGCCAGCAGCTTAGACAGGGGTTGGAAAGGCTACACCTTC. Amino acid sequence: CASSLDRGWKGYTF.

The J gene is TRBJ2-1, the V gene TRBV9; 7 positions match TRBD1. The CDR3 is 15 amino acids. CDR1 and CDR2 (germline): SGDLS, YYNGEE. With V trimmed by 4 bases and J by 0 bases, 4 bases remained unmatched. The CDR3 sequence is CASSNSGGSYNEQFF. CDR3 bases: TGTGCCAGCAGCAACTCAGGGGGCTCCTACAATGAGCAGTTCTTC.

The CDR3 protein is CASSGGEGAGETQYF. The CDR3 nucleotides are TGTGCCAGCAGCGGAGGTGAGGGGGCCGGGGAGACCCAGTACTTC. This chain uses TRBV9 with TRBJ2-5; TRBD1 aligns across 7 bases. V gave up 3 bases and J gave up 5 bases; unmatched junction bases: 10. There are 15 residues in the CDR3. Germline-derived CDR1 and CDR2 are SGDLS and YYNGEE.